This T cell receptor (beta chain) came from a study of CD8+CD57+ T cells in acquired aplastic anemia. Using genomic DNA as the template, TCR beta VDJ and CDR3 profiling was carried out. MiXCR, applied by TCRdb to the reads, yields one record per CDR3 protein. This table holds roughly 260,000 distinct CDR3 sequences, more than 45% found once. Patients included in sequencing had previously demonstrated CD8+CD57+ cell expansion by flow cytometry. All participating patients were living with severe acquired aplastic anemia. Deletions cut 1 base from V and 9 bases from J, with 7 bases between. CDR1 is SGHVS and CDR2 is FQNEAQ in the germline V gene. The CDR3 is 12 amino acids.

The clonotype originates from a human donor with aplastic anemia. The chain combines TRBV7-8 with TRBJ1-3; D ambiguous. Sequenced material: sorted CD4+, CD8+, or CD8+CD57+ T cells (not recorded which) from PBMCs. The CDR3 DNA reads as TGTGCCAGCAGCTTAGAAGGGAGCACCATATATTTT. Its protein is CASSLEGSTIYF.